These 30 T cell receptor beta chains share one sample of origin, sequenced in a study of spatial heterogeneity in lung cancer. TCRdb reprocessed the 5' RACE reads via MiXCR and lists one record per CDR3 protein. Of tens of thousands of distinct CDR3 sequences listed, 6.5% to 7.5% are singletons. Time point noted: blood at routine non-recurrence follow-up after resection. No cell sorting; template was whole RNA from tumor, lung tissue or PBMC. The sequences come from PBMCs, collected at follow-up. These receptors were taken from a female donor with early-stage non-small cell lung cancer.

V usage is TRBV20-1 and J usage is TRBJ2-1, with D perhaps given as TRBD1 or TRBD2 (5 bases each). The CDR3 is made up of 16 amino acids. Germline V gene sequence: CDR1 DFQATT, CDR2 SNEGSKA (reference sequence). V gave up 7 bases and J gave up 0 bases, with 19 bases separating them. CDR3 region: CSVGVTGPSSYNEQFF. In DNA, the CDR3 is TGCAGTGTGGGGGTAACCGGGCCAAGCTCCTACAATGAGCAGTTCTTC.

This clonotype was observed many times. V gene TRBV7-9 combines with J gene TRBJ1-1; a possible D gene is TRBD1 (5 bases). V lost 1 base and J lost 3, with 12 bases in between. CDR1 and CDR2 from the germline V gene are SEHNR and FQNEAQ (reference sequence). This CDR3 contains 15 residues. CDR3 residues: CASSLGGMAYTEAFF. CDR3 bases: TGTGCCAGCAGCTTAGGGGGCATGGCGTACACTGAAGCTTTCTTT.

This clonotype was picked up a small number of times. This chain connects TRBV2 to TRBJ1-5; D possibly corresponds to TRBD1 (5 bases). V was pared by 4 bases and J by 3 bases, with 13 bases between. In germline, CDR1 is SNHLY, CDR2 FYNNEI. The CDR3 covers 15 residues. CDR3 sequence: CASSGGWQINQPQHF. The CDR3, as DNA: TGTGCCAGCAGTGGGGGGTGGCAGATCAATCAGCCCCAGCATTTT. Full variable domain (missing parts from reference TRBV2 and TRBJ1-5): EPEVTQTPSHQVTQMGQEVILRCVPISNHLYFYWYRQILGQKVEFLVSFYNNEISEKSEIFDDQFSVERPDGSNFTLKIRSTKLEDSAMYFCASSGGWQINQPQHFGDGTRLSIL.

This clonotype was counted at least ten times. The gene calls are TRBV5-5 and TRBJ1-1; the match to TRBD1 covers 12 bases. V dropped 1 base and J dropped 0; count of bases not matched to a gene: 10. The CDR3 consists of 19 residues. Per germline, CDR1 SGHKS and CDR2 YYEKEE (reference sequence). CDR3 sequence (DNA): TGTGCCAGCAGCTTGCTCCCGGGACAGGGGGCAGGAATGAACACTGAAGCTTTCTTT. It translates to CASSLLPGQGAGMNTEAFF.

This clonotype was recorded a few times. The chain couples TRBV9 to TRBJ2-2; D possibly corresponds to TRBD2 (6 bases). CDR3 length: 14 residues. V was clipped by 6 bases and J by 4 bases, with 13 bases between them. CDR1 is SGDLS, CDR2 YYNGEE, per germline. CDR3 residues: CASTQTSFTGELFF. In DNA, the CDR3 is TGTGCCAGCACCCAGACTAGTTTCACCGGGGAGCTGTTTTTT.

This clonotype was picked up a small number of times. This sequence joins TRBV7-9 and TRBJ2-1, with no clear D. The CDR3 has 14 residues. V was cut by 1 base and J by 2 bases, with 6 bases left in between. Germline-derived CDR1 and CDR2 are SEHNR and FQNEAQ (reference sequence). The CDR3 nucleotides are TGTGCCAGCAGCTTAGAGACGCCCTACAATGAGCAGTTCTTC. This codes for CASSLETPYNEQFF.

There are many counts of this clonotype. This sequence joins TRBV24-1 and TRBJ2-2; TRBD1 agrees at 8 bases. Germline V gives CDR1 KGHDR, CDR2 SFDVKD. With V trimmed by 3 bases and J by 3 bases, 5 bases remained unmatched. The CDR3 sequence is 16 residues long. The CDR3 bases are TGTGCCACCAGTGATGGGGACAGGTACGACACCGGGGAGCTGTTTTTT. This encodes CATSDGDRYDTGELFF.

Here the CDR3 reads CASSYSTGYEQFF. The CDR3 nucleotides read TGTGCCAGCAGTTACTCGACCGGCTATGAGCAGTTCTTC. The rearrangement links TRBV6-2 or TRBV6-3 to TRBJ2-1; D gene unclear. Germline lookup yields CDR1 MNHEY and CDR2 SVGEGT. The CDR3 has 13 residues. The germline V and J ends were trimmed by 0 bases and 8 bases, with 8 bases remaining between them.

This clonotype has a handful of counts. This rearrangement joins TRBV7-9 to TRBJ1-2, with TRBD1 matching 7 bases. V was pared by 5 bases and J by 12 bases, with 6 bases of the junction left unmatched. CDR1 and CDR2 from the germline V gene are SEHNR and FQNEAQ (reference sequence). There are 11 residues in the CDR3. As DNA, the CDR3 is TGTGCCAGCAGCATCCGGGACAGACACACCTTC. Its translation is CASSIRDRHTF.

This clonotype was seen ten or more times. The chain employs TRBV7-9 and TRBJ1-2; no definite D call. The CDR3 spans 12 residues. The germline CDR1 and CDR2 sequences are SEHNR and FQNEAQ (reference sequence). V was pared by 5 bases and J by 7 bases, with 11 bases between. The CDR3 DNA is TGTGCCAGCAGCGCATGGGTCACTGGCTACACCTTC. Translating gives CASSAWVTGYTF.

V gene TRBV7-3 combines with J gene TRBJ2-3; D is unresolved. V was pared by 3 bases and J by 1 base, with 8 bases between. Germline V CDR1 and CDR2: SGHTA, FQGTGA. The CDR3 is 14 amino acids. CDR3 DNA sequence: TGTGCCAGCAGCTTTCTGGGCGGCACAGATACGCAGTATTTT. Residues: CASSFLGGTDTQYF.

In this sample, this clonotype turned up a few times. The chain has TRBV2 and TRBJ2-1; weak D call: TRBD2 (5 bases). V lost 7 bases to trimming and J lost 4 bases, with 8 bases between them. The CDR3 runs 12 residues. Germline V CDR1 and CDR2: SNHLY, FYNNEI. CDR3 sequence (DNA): TGTGCCAGCAACGGGGATTACAATGAGCAGTTCTTC. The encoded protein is CASNGDYNEQFF.

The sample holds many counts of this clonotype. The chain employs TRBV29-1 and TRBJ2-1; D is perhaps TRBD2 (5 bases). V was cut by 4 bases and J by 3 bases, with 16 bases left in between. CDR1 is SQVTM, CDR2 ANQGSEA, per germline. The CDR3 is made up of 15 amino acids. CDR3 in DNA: TGCAGCGTTGGCAGCTCCAGCGGTGACTACAATGAGCAGTTCTTC. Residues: CSVGSSSGDYNEQFF.

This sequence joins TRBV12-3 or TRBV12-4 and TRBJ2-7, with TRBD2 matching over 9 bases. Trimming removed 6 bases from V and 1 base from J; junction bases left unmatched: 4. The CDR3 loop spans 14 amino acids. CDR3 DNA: TGTGCCAGCAGGAAGACTAGCGGTTCCTACGAGCAGTACTTC. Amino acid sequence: CASRKTSGSYEQYF.

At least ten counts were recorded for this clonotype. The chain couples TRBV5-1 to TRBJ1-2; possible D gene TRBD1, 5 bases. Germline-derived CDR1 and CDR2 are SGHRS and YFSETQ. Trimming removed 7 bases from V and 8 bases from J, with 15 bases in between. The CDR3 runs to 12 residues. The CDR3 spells CASAVGVGGYTF. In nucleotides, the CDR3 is TGCGCCAGCGCGGTAGGGGTTGGCGGCTACACCTTC.

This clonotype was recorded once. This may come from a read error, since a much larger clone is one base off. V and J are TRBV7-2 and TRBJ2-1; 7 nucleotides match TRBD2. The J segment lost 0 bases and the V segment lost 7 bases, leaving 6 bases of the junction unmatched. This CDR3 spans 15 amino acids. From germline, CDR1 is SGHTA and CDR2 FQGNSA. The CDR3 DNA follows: TGTGCCAGCAACCGAGCGGGGAGCTCCTACAATGAGCAGTTCTTC. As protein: CASNRAGSSYNEQFF.

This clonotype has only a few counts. This CDR3 is CAISVAPNRQARNTEAFF. Written as DNA, the CDR3 is TGTGCCATCAGTGTGGCCCCCAATCGACAGGCGAGGAACACTGAAGCTTTCTTT. The V and J genes are TRBV10-3 and TRBJ1-1; TRBD1 might be the D (6 bases). Trimming cost V 4 bases and J 1 base, with 22 bases left between them. The CDR3 is 18 amino acids. Germline CDR1 reads ENHRY; CDR2 reads SYGVKD.

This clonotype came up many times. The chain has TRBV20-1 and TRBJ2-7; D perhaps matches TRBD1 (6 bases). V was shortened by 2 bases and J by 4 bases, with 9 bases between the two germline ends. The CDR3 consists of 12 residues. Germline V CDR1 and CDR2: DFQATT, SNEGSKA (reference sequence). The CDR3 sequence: CSARLGGYEQYF. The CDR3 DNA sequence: TGCAGTGCTAGATTAGGGGGTTACGAGCAGTACTTC.

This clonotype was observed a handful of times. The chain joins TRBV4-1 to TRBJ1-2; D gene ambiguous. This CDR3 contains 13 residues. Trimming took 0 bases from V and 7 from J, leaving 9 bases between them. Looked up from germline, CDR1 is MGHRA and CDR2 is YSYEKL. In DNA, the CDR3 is TGCGCCAGCAGCCAAGACGGCGACTTTGGCTACACCTTC. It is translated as CASSQDGDFGYTF.

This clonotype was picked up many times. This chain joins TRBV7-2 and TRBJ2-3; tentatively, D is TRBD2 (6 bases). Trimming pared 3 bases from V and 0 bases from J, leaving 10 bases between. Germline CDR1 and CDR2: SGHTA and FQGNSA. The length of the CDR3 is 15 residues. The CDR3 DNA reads TGTGCCAGCAGCTTTCAGGAGGGGAGCACAGATACGCAGTATTTT. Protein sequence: CASSFQEGSTDTQYF.

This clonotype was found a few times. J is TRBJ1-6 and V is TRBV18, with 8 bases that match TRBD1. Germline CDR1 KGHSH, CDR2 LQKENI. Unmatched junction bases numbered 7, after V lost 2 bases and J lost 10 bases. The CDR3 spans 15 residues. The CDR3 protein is CASSPTTGAESPLHF. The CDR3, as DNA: TGTGCCAGCTCACCAACGACAGGGGCTGAATCACCCCTCCACTTT.

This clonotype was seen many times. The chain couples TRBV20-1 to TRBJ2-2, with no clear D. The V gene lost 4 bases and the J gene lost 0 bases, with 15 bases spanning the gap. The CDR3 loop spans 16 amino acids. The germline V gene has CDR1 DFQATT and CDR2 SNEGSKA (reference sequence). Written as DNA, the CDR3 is TGCAGTGCTACTCTACAGCGCCCCGCGAACACCGGGGAGCTGTTTTTT. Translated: CSATLQRPANTGELFF.

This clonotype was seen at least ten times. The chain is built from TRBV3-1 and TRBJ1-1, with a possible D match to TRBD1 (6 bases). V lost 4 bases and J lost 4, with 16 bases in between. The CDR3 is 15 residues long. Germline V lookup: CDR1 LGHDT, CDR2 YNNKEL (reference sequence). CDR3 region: CASSRRSGAGTEAFF. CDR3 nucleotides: TGTGCCAGCAGCCGGAGGTCAGGGGCGGGCACTGAAGCTTTCTTT. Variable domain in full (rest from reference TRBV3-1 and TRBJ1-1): DTAVSQTPKYLVTQMGNDKSIKCEQNLGHDTMYWYKQDSKKFLKIMFSYNNKELIINETVPNRFSPKSPDKAHLNLHINSLELGDSAVYFCASSRRSGAGTEAFFGQGTRLTVV.

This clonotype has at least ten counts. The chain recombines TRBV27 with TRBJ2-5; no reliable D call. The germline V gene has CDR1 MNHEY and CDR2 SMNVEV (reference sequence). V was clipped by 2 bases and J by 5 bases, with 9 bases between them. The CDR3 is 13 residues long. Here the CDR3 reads CASSLDTQETQYF. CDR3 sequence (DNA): TGTGCCAGCAGTTTAGATACACAGGAGACCCAGTACTTC.

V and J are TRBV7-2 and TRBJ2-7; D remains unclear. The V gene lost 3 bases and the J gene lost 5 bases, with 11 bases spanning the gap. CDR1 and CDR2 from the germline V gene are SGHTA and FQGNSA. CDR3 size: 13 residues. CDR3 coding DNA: TGTGCCAGCAGCTTTTACCCCAGCAACGAGCAGTACTTC. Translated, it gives CASSFYPSNEQYF.

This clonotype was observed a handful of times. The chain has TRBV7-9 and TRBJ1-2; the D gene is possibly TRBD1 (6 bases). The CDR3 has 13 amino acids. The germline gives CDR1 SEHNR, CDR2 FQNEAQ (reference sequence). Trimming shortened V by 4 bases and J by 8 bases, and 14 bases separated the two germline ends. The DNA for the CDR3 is TGTGCCAGCAGCTCCTGGGCCACAGGGGGCTACACCTTC. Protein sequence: CASSSWATGGYTF.

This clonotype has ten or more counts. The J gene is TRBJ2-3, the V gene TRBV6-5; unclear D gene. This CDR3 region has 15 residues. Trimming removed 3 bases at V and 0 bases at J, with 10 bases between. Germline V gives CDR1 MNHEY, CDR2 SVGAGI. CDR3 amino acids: CASSYGFPSTDTQYF. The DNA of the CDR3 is TGTGCCAGCAGTTATGGCTTTCCAAGCACAGATACGCAGTATTTT.

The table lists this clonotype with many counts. This CDR3 is CASSGRGITTGNTIYF. Written as DNA, the CDR3 is TGTGCCAGCAGTGGGAGGGGGATAACTACTGGAAACACCATATATTTT. The V call is TRBV2, the J call TRBJ1-3; D possibly corresponds to TRBD1 (6 bases). The CDR3 is made up of 16 amino acids. Trimming shortened V by 4 bases and J by 2 bases, and 15 bases separated the two germline ends. The V gene's germline CDR1 is SNHLY and CDR2 FYNNEI.

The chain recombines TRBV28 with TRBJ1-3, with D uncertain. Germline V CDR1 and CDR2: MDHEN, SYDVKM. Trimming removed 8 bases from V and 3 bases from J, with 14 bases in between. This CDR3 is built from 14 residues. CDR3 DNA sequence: TGTGCCAGCCGTCCGGACGGCGGTGGAAACACCATATATTTT. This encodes CASRPDGGGNTIYF.

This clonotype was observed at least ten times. The DNA for the CDR3 is TGTGCCAGCAGCGTCTCCCCCGTGGGAGAGCAGTACTTC. It encodes CASSVSPVGEQYF. The chain carries TRBV9 and TRBJ2-7; D gene uncertain. The CDR3 runs 13 residues. Deletions cut 2 bases from V and 7 bases from J, with 13 bases between. Germline CDR1 SGDLS, CDR2 YYNGEE.